This entry concerns a single T cell receptor (beta chain). What it recognizes is unknown. The treatment is: approximately 18 received Ad26.COV2.S at low or high dose, single or two shots; a few received placebo; per-sample allocation not given. It was on day 63 after the first vaccine or placebo injection that samples were taken. In Boston, the donor was an adult between 18-55 years of age. Expressing Wuhan-strain SARS-CoV-2 spike, an Ad26 vector served as the vaccine. This record belongs to a study of Ad26.COV2.S vaccination and SARS-CoV-2 variants. Study-level points and caveats: Whether participants received vaccine or placebo, their non-spike TCR breadth was similar.

V shed 7 bases and J shed 5 bases, with 14 bases lying between them. The CDR3 is made up of 13 amino acids. Germline V CDR1 and CDR2: SNHLY, FYNNEI. Assay used: immunoSEQ multiplex PCR; TCRdb lists only in-frame clones, some missing. Here the sample spans about 480,000 clones, around 85% being singletons. The sequencing used peripheral blood, collected in a trial of Ad26.COV2.S vaccine versus placebo. The gene calls are TRBV2 and TRBJ2-5; no clear D gene. The origin of this receptor is a person between 18 and 59 years old who received the Ad26.COV2.S COVID-19 vaccine or a placebo. CDR3 coding DNA: TGTGCCAGCATCCGGATGCTAGGGGAGACCCAGTACTTC. Residues: CASIRMLGETQYF.